These T cell receptor beta chains were read from a single sample in a study of response to subunit inactivated influenza vaccine. A single record per CDR3 protein comes from TCRdb applying MiXCR to the RT-PCR reads. This table holds 650,000 or so distinct CDR3 sequences, 13% to 15% found once. The sequences come from PBMCs from blood, collected around 14 days before vaccination. The receptors were gathered from a man aged 50 to 60 who received an inactivated influenza vaccine. CDR3s include the opening cysteine and the closing phenylalanine or tryptophan. D genes are given only for firm matches. Only some rows state a clone size, as once, few, many or a class for expanded clones.

D gene	clone size	V gene	J gene	CDR3 protein	CDR3 DNA
-	-	TRBV12-3/TRBV12-4	TRBJ2-5	CASRRMASIEETQYF	TGTGCCAGCAGGCGAATGGCTAGTATAGAAGAGACCCAGTACTTC
TRBD2	few	TRBV5-1	TRBJ2-1	CASSPVSGAGNEQFF	TGCGCCAGCAGCCCAGTTTCAGGAGCGGGAAATGAGCAGTTCTTC
TRBD1	-	TRBV2	TRBJ2-1	CASRRDRGRGASSYNEQFF	TGTGCCAGCAGGAGGGACAGGGGGCGTGGGGCGAGCTCCTACAATGAGCAGTTCTTC
TRBD2	-	TRBV3-1	TRBJ2-5	CASSQGKRGRARETQYF	TGTGCCAGCAGCCAAGGAAAGCGCGGGAGGGCCAGAGAGACCCAGTACTTC
-	few	TRBV7-2	TRBJ1-1	CASSWSDLTEAFF	TGTGCCAGCAGCTGGAGCGATCTAACTGAAGCTTTCTTT
TRBD2	-	TRBV6-2/TRBV6-3	TRBJ2-5	CASSLRRGVQETQYF	TGTGCCAGCAGCCTACGGCGGGGGGTCCAAGAGACCCAGTACTTC
TRBD1	-	TRBV14	TRBJ1-6	CASSWTGSNSPLHF	TGTGCCAGCAGCTGGACAGGATCTAATTCACCCCTCCACTTT
-	-	TRBV28	TRBJ2-7	CASSLLRTVGGQYF	TGTGCCAGCAGTTTACTCCGGACAGTAGGTGGGCAGTACTTC
TRBD2	-	TRBV6-2/TRBV6-3	TRBJ2-7	CASSYGLVEDEQYF	TGTGCCAGCAGTTACGGACTAGTTGAGGACGAGCAGTACTTC
-	few	TRBV6-1	TRBJ2-1	CASALGGGLNEQFF	TGTGCCAGCGCCCTAGGGGGGGGCCTCAATGAGCAGTTCTTC
-	many	TRBV18	TRBJ2-3	CASSPSSTDTQYF	TGTGCCAGCAGTCCCTCTTCCACAGATACGCAGTATTTT
-	-	TRBV9	TRBJ2-5	CASSGGIGPQETQYF	TGTGCCAGCAGCGGGGGGATCGGTCCTCAAGAGACCCAGTACTTC
-	few	TRBV12-3/TRBV12-4	TRBJ2-7	CASSFFTSEQYF	TGTGCCAGCAGTTTTTTTACCAGCGAGCAGTACTTC
-	-	TRBV12-3/TRBV12-4	TRBJ2-7	CASSPTSVRDEQYF	TGTGCCAGCAGTCCAACATCAGTTCGGGACGAGCAGTACTTC
TRBD2	few	TRBV11-2	TRBJ2-3	CASSPTEGQGTRSQYF	TGTGCCAGCAGCCCCACTGAGGGCCAGGGGACTAGATCGCAGTATTTT
-	few	TRBV12-3/TRBV12-4	TRBJ1-1	CASSLLGRVGEAFF	TGTGCCAGCAGCCTCCTTGGAAGGGTCGGTGAAGCTTTCTTT
-	many	TRBV7-9	TRBJ1-1	CASSLGGDNTEAFF	TGTGCCAGCAGCTTAGGGGGCGACAACACTGAAGCTTTCTTT
TRBD1	few	TRBV28	TRBJ1-4	CASSPPPGQGAGKLFF	TGTGCCAGCAGTCCTCCTCCAGGACAGGGGGCCGGAAAACTGTTTTTT
-	few	TRBV18	TRBJ2-1	CASSPMPGGIHNEQFF	TGTGCCAGCTCACCCATGCCGGGCGGGATCCACAATGAGCAGTTCTTC
TRBD2	-	TRBV6-5	TRBJ2-7	CASSYPQRGLVYEQYF	TGTGCCAGCAGTTACCCTCAGCGGGGCCTAGTCTACGAGCAGTACTTC
-	few	TRBV6-2/TRBV6-3	TRBJ2-7	CASSYLQVYEQYF	TGTGCCAGCAGTTATCTACAGGTCTACGAGCAGTACTTC
-	many	TRBV6-1	TRBJ1-6	CASSRSGVGNSPLHF	TGTGCCAGCAGCCGCTCAGGGGTAGGGAATTCACCCCTCCACTTT
-	-	TRBV5-1	TRBJ2-7	CASSFFPGLQYEQYF	TGCGCCAGCAGCTTCTTCCCGGGACTCCAATACGAGCAGTACTTC
-	few	TRBV27	TRBJ1-1	CASSRRRMNTEAFF	TGTGCCAGCAGCCGACGGAGGATGAACACTGAAGCTTTCTTT
-	many	TRBV7-8	TRBJ1-5	CASIKSGRNQPQHF	TGTGCCAGCATAAAATCGGGCAGGAATCAGCCCCAGCATTTT
TRBD1	-	TRBV7-2	TRBJ2-1	CASSLMTGGLYNEQFF	TGTGCCAGCAGCTTAATGACAGGGGGTCTTTACAATGAGCAGTTCTTC
TRBD2	once	TRBV12-5	TRBJ2-1	CARGLAGAAYNEQFF	TGTGCTAGAGGTTTAGCGGGGGCCGCCTACAATGAGCAGTTCTTC
-	few	TRBV11-2	TRBJ1-5	CASSLGGMSNQPQHF	TGTGCCAGCAGCTTAGGAGGGATGAGCAATCAGCCCCAGCATTTT
TRBD1	-	TRBV25-1	TRBJ1-1	CASSQTGYTEAFF	TGTGCCAGCAGCCAGACAGGGTACACTGAAGCTTTCTTT